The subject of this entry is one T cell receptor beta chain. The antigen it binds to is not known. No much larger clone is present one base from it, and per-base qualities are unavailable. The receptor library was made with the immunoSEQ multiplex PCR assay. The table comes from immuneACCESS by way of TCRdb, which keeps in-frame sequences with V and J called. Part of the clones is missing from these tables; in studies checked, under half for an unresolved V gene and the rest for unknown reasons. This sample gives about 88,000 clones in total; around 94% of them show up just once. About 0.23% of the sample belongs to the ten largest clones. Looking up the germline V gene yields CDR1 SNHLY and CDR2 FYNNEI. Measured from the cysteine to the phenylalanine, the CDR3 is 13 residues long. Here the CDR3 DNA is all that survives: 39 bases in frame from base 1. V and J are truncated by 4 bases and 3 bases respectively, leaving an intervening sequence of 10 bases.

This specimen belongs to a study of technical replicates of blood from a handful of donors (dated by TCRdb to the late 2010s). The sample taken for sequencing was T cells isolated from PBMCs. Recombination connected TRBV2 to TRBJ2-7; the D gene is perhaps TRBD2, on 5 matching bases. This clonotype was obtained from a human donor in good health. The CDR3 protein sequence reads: CASSAGNHYEQYF. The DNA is TGTGCCAGCAGTGCGGGAAACCACTACGAGCAGTACTTC.